What follows are 16 T cell receptor beta chains derived from one specimen sequenced in a study of response to subunit inactivated influenza vaccine. TCRdb independently ran MiXCR on the RT-PCR reads; one entry per CDR3 protein. The sample consists of 700,000 to 900,000 distinct CDR3 sequences, over 20% of them appearing once. Sequencing was performed on PBMCs from blood, taken approximately 5 days after vaccination. The receptors were sampled from a man aged 45-65 years who received an inactivated influenza vaccine.

This sequence joins TRBV6-2 or TRBV6-3 and TRBJ2-7, with TRBD2 identical over 7 bases. Germline assignment: CDR1 MNHEY and CDR2 SVGEGT. The CDR3 sequence is 17 residues long. Losses at the gene ends were 7 bases for V and 5 bases for J; bases not matched to a gene: 20. The CDR3: CASTHDPTSPLVDEQYF. The CDR3 DNA follows: TGTGCCAGCACCCACGATCCGACTAGCCCCCTCGTCGACGAGCAGTACTTC.

The CDR3 spells CASRPGLGATGELFF. The CDR3, as DNA: TGTGCCAGCAGGCCGGGACTAGGAGCCACCGGGGAGCTGTTTTTT. The V gene is TRBV2, the J gene TRBJ2-2, with TRBD2 identical over 8 bases. The CDR3 extends over 15 amino acids. After removal of 6 bases from V and 4 bases from J, the junction contained 7 bases not matched to a gene. Germline V gene data show CDR1 as SNHLY and CDR2 as FYNNEI.

This clonotype was seen more than once but under ten times. CDR3 sequence reads: CASSLVEGNEKLFF. The CDR3 DNA is TGTGCCAGCAGTTTAGTTGAAGGGAATGAAAAACTGTTTTTT. The rearrangement uses TRBV12-3 or TRBV12-4 and TRBJ1-4; D is unclear. V gave up 1 base and J gave up 5 bases, with 8 bases separating them. The CDR3 runs 14 residues.

The table lists this clonotype with a few counts. In DNA form, the CDR3 reads TGTGCCAGTCGCAGGGTCGGAGAAGATACGCAGTATTTT. Translating it yields CASRRVGEDTQYF. V usage is TRBV19 and J usage is TRBJ2-3; a possible D gene is TRBD1 (5 bases). The V gene lost 8 bases and the J gene lost 5 bases, with 14 bases spanning the gap. This CDR3 spans 13 amino acids. Germline CDR1 is LNHDA and CDR2 is SQIVND (reference sequence).

This clonotype was counted at least ten times. The chain is built from TRBV29-1 and TRBJ2-7, with D unresolved. Trimming removed 4 bases at V and 3 bases at J, with 4 bases between. Germline CDR1 and CDR2: SQVTM and ANQGSEA. There are 10 residues in the CDR3. In nucleotides, the CDR3 is TGCAGCGTTGTGATCTACGAGCAGTACTTC. This gives the protein CSVVIYEQYF.

This clonotype has a count of ten or more. The chain links TRBV7-9 to TRBJ2-3; D gene ambiguous. From germline, CDR1 is SEHNR and CDR2 FQNEAQ (reference sequence). Trimming stripped 5 bases from V and 4 bases from J, with 16 bases between. This CDR3 comprises 15 residues. The CDR3 region is CASSQRFGQADTQYF. In DNA, the CDR3 is TGTGCCAGCAGCCAGCGATTCGGTCAGGCAGATACGCAGTATTTT. Complete variable domain (other parts from reference TRBV7-9 and TRBJ2-3): DTGVSQNPRHKITKRGQNVTFRCDPISEHNRLYWYRQTLGQGPEFLTYFQNEAQLEKSRLLSDRFSAERPKGSFSTLEIQRTEQGDSAMYLCASSQRFGQADTQYFGPGTRLTVL.

This chain connects TRBV12-3 or TRBV12-4 to TRBJ2-1; 12 nucleotides match TRBD2. This CDR3 is built from 18 residues. V was pared by 4 bases and J by 2 bases, with 9 bases of the junction left unmatched. DNA for the CDR3: TGTGCCAGCAGTTCGGCCACAGGGACTAGCGGGCCCTACAATGAGCAGTTCTTC. It codes for CASSSATGTSGPYNEQFF.

The rearrangement uses TRBV7-2 and TRBJ1-4; 8 bases are shared with TRBD1. This CDR3 has 16 amino acids. V lost 4 bases to trimming and J lost 7 bases; unmatched junction nucleotides: 11. Germline loops: CDR1 SGHTA, CDR2 FQGNSA. The CDR3 sequence: CASSSGQGFGGEKLFF. CDR3 nucleotide sequence: TGTGCCAGCAGCTCAGGACAGGGCTTTGGTGGTGAAAAACTGTTTTTT.

This clonotype occurred a few times. The V and J genes are TRBV12-3 or TRBV12-4 and TRBJ2-7; D unclear. Trimming took 3 bases from V and 0 from J, leaving 12 bases between them. The CDR3 spans 15 residues. Written as DNA, the CDR3 is TGTGCCAGCAGTTTTGGGTTAAGGTCCTCCTACGAGCAGTACTTC. This gives the protein CASSFGLRSSYEQYF.

The chain has TRBV29-1 and TRBJ2-7; 11 bases are shared with TRBD1. Trimming cost V 4 bases and J 5 bases; bases outside gene matches: 10. The CDR3 is made up of 15 amino acids. Germline loops: CDR1 SQVTM, CDR2 ANQGSEA. Written as DNA, the CDR3 is TGCAGCGTTGCGGACAGGGGGCGTTCCTTGAACGAGCAGTACTTC. This translates into CSVADRGRSLNEQYF.

The J gene is TRBJ2-2, the V gene TRBV20-1, with D tentatively TRBD1 (6 bases). In germline, CDR1 is DFQATT, CDR2 SNEGSKA (reference sequence). V was clipped by 6 bases and J by 4 bases, with 18 bases between them. This CDR3 spans 15 amino acids. The CDR3 spells CSALGHGVGTGELFF. Written as DNA, the CDR3 is TGCAGTGCCCTGGGACACGGAGTCGGCACCGGGGAGCTGTTTTTT.

This clonotype has more than one count but fewer than ten. The chain has TRBV20-1 and TRBJ2-3, with 7 bases fitting TRBD2. CDR1 is DFQATT and CDR2 is SNEGSKA in the germline V gene (reference sequence). The CDR3 loop spans 13 amino acids. V shed 0 bases, J shed 6 bases, and the junction held 3 bases outside the gene matches. The CDR3 coding sequence is TGCAGTGCTAGAGAGGGGGGGAGGGATACGCAGTATTTT. Amino acids: CSAREGGRDTQYF.

The V and J genes are TRBV30 and TRBJ2-4; D not resolved. Per germline, CDR1 GTSNPN and CDR2 SVGIG (reference sequence). The CDR3 runs 16 residues. V lost 2 bases to trimming and J lost 0 bases, with 14 bases between them. CDR3 loop: CAWSIESARAKNIQYF. CDR3 bases: TGTGCCTGGAGTATTGAAAGCGCTAGAGCCAAAAACATTCAGTACTTC.

This clonotype was counted many times. This rearrangement joins TRBV5-1 to TRBJ2-3; D not resolved. This CDR3 has 14 residues. CDR1 is SGHRS, CDR2 YFSETQ, per germline. V was cut by 4 bases and J by 0 bases, with 9 bases left in between. The CDR3: CASSPAGSTDTQYF. The CDR3 DNA reads as TGCGCCAGCAGCCCCGCTGGAAGCACAGATACGCAGTATTTT.

This clonotype was counted a few times. The rearrangement joins TRBV28 to TRBJ2-7; the match to TRBD1 covers 9 bases. This CDR3 region has 15 residues. Per germline, CDR1 MDHEN and CDR2 SYDVKM. Trimming removed 4 bases from V and 7 bases from J; junction bases left unmatched: 11. The CDR3 protein is CASSSPGTGTREQYF. The CDR3 region has the DNA TGTGCCAGCAGTTCGCCCGGGACAGGGACGCGGGAGCAGTACTTC.

This clonotype was picked up a small number of times. The chain combines TRBV20-1 with TRBJ1-2; TRBD1 agrees at 8 bases. Germline values: CDR1 DFQATT, CDR2 SNEGSKA (reference sequence). The CDR3 loop spans 13 amino acids. Trimming at V came to 6 bases and at J to 2 bases, leaving 5 bases not matched to a gene. The CDR3 is CSAYQGANYGYTF. DNA of the CDR3: TGCAGTGCGTATCAGGGGGCCAACTATGGCTACACCTTC.